This T cell receptor beta chain was documented in a study of blood T cell repertoires in COVID-19. Across the whole study: Acute and convalescent COVID-19 specimens originated in the United States, Italy and Spain. PBMCs, B-cell-depleted T cells, or T cells provided the cDNA or gDNA that made up the material.

This CDR3 spans 14 amino acids. In the authors' methods: The authors estimated nucleated cell counts from reference gene primer amplification. Clones were sequenced by immunoSEQ multiplex PCR, and TCRdb holds only the in-frame ones, with some missing. The V and J calls and clone size were taken over from that table, and D and trimming were inferred from the DNA. Of about 190,000 clones detected, 84% appear once; the ten largest clones hold 20%. A few counts support this clone. The V call is TRBV21-1, the J call TRBJ1-2. TRBV21-1 is a pseudogene. The specimen sequenced was peripheral blood. This TCR was recovered from a human donor in a cohort sampled during active COVID-19. The DNA for the CDR3 is TGTGCCAGCAGCAAAGGAACGGGGATCTATGGCTACACCTTC. Its translation: CASSKGTGIYGYTF.